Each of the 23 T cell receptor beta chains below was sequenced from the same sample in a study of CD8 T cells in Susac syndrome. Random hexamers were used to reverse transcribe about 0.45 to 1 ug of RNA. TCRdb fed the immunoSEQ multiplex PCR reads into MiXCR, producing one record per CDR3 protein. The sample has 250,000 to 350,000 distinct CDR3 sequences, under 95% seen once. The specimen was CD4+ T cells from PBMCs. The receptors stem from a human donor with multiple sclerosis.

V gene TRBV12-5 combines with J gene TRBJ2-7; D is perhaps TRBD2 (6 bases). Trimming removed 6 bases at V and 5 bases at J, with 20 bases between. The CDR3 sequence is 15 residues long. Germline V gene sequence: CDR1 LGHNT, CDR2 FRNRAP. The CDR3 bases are TGTGCTAGTGGAGAAGGGACTCCCGCTGGAGACGAGCAGTACTTC. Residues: CASGEGTPAGDEQYF.

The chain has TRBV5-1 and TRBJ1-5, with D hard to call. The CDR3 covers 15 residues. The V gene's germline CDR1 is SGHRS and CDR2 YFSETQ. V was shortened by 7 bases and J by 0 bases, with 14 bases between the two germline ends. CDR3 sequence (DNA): TGCGCCAGCCTTCGCAGAGTAGTTAGCAATCAGCCCCAGCATTTT. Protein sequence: CASLRRVVSNQPQHF.

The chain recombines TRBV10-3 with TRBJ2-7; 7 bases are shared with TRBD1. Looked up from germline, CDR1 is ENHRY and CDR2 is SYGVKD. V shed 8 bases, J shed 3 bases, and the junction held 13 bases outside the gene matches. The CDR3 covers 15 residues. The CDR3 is CAIRDDRVGFYEQYF. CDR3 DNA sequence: TGTGCCATCCGAGATGACAGGGTAGGGTTCTACGAGCAGTACTTC.

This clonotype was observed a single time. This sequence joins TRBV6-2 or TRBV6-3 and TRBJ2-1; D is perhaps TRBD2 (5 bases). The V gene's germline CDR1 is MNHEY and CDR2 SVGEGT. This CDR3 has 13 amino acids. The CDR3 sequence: CAARLAAYNEQFF. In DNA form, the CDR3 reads TGTGCGGCCCGGCTAGCAGCATACAATGAGCAGTTCTTC.

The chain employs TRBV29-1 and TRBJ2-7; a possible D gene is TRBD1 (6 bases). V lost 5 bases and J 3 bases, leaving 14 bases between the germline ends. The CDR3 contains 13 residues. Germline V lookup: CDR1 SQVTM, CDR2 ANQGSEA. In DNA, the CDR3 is TGCAGCGTTTCTCAGGGGAGTAGCTACGAGCAGTACTTC. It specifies CSVSQGSSYEQYF.

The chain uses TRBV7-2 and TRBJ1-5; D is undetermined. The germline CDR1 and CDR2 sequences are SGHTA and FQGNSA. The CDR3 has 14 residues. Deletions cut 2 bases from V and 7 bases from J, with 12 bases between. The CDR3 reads CASSLPGWWQPQHF. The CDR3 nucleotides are TGTGCCAGCAGCTTACCGGGTTGGTGGCAGCCCCAGCATTTT.

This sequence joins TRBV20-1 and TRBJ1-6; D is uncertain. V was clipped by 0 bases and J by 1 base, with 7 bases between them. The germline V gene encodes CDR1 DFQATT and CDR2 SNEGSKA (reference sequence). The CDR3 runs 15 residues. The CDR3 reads CSARDRRSYNSPLHF. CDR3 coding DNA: TGCAGTGCTAGAGATCGCCGGTCCTATAATTCACCCCTCCACTTT.

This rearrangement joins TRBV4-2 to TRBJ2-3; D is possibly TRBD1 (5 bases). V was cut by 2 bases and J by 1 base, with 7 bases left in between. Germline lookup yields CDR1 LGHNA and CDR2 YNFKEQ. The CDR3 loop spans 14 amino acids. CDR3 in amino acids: CASSQQGRTDTQYF. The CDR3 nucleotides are TGTGCCAGCAGCCAACAGGGCCGCACAGATACGCAGTATTTT.

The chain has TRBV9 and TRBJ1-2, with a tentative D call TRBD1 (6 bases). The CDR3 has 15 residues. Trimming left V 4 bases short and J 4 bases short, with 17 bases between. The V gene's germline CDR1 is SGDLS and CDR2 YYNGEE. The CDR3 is CASSLNQQGGYGYTF. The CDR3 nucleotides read TGTGCCAGCAGCCTTAATCAACAGGGAGGCTATGGCTACACCTTC.

The CDR3: CASSLVLGEVDTQYF. For the CDR3, the DNA is TGTGCCAGCAGCTTAGTATTAGGGGAAGTAGATACGCAGTATTTT. The chain recombines TRBV7-2 with TRBJ2-3, with a possible D match to TRBD1 (5 bases). Germline V lookup: CDR1 SGHTA, CDR2 FQGNSA. The CDR3 spans 15 residues. V was cut by 1 base and J by 5 bases, with 13 bases left in between.

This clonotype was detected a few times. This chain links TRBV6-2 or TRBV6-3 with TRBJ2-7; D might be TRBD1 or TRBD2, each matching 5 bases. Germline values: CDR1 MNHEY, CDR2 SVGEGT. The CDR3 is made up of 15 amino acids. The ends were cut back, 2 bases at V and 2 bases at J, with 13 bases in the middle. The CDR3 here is CASSYGGRPPYEQYF. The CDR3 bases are TGTGCCAGCAGTTACGGGGGACGGCCTCCCTACGAGCAGTACTTC.

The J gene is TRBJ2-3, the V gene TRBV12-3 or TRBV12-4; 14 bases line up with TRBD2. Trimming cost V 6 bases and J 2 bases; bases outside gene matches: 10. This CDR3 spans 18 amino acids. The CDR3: CASSLGTSGGPLTDTQYF. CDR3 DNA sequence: TGTGCCAGCAGCCTCGGGACTAGCGGGGGTCCCCTCACAGATACGCAGTATTTT.

CDR3 residues: CASSPGLAGDLGNTGELFF. The CDR3, as DNA: TGTGCCAGTAGTCCCGGACTAGCGGGAGACCTGGGGAACACCGGGGAGCTGTTTTTT. The genes are TRBV19 and TRBJ2-2; 13 positions agree with TRBD2. Germline V lookup: CDR1 LNHDA, CDR2 SQIVND (reference sequence). The CDR3 has 19 residues. The ends lost 5 bases at V and 1 base at J; junction bases unmatched: 10.

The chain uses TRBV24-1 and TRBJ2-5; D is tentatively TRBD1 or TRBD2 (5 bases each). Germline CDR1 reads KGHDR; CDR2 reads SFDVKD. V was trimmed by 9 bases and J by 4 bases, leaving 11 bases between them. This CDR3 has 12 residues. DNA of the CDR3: TGTGCCACCCAGGGAGTGCGAGAGACCCAGTACTTC. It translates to CATQGVRETQYF.

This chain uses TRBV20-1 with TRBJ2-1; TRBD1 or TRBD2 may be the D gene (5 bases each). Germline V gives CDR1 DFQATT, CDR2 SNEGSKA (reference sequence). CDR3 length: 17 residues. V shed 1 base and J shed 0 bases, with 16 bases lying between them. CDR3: CSARVFLGASSYNEQFF. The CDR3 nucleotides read TGCAGTGCTAGAGTGTTTCTCGGGGCGAGCTCCTACAATGAGCAGTTCTTC.

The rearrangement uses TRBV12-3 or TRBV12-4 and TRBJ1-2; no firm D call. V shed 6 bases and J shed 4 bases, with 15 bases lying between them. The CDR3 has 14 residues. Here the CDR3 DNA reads TGTGCCAGCAGCGGGTCCGGACGGGCCTATGGCTACACCTTC. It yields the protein CASSGSGRAYGYTF.

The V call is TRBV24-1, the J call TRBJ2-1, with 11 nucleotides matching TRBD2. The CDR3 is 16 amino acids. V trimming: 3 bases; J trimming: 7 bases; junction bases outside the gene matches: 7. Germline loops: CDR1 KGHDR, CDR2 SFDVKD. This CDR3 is CATSDLGASGRNEQFF. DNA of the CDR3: TGTGCCACCAGTGATCTCGGGGCTAGCGGGAGGAATGAGCAGTTCTTC.

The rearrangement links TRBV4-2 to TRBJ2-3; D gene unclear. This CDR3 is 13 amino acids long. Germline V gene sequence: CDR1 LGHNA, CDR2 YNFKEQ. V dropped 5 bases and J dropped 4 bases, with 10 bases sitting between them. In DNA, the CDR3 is TGTGCCAGCAGCTTACAGCGCCCAGATACGCAGTATTTT. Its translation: CASSLQRPDTQYF.

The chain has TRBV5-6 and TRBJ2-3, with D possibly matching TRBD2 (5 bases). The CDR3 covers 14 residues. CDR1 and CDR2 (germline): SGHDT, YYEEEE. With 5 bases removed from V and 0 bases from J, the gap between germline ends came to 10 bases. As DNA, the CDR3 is TGTGCCAGCAGAACAGACTATAGCACAGATACGCAGTATTTT. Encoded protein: CASRTDYSTDTQYF.

The CDR3 region is CASGQADTQYF. CDR3 bases: TGTGCCAGCGGACAGGCGGATACGCAGTATTTT. This chain uses TRBV4-2 with TRBJ2-3, with TRBD1 identical over 7 bases. The V and J ends lost 8 bases and 6 bases, in that order; junction bases with no gene match: 2. The CDR3 spans 11 residues. Germline CDR1 is LGHNA and CDR2 is YNFKEQ.

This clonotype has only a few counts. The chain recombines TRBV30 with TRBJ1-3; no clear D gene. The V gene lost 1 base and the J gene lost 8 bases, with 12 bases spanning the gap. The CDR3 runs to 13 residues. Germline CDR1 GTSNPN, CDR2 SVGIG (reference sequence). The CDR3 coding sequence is TGTGCCTGGAGTGGAATTCTTGGGGACACCATATATTTT. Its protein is CAWSGILGDTIYF.

The CDR3 sequence: CASSRRGDRDKETQYF. CDR3 sequence (DNA): TGTGCCAGCAGCCGTCGAGGGGATAGGGACAAAGAGACCCAGTACTTC. The chain couples TRBV7-2 to TRBJ2-5, with D maybe TRBD1 (6 bases). CDR1 and CDR2 from the germline V gene are SGHTA and FQGNSA. The CDR3 extends over 16 amino acids. V lost 5 bases and J 3 bases, leaving 19 bases between the germline ends.

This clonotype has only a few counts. Here the CDR3 reads CASSLGPNYGYTF. The CDR3 DNA is TGTGCCAGCAGCTTAGGTCCTAACTATGGCTACACCTTC. This chain uses TRBV7-3 with TRBJ1-2; unclear D gene. In germline, CDR1 is SGHTA, CDR2 FQGTGA. CDR3 length: 13 amino acids. Trimming shortened V by 2 bases and J by 0 bases, and 4 bases separated the two germline ends.